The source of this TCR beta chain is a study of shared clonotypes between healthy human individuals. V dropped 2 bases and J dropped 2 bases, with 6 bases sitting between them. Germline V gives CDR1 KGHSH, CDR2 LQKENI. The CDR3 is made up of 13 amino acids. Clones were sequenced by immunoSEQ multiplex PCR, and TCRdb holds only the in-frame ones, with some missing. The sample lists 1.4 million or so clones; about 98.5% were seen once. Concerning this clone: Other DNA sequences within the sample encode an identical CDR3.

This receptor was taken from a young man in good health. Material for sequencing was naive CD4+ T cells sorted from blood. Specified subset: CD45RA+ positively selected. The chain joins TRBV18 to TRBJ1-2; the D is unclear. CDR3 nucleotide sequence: TGTGCCAGCTCACCAAAAGACAACTATGGCTACACCTTC. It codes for CASSPKDNYGYTF.